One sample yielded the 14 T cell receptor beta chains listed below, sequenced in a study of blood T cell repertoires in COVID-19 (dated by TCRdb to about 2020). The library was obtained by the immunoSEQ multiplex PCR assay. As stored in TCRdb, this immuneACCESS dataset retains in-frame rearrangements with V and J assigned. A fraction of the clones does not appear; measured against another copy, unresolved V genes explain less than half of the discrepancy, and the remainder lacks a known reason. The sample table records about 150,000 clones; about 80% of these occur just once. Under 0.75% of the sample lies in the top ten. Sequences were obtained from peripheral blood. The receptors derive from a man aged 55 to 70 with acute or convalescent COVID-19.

This CDR3 reads CATSRPGQHYEQYF. In DNA, the CDR3 is TGTGCCACCAGCAGGCCGGGACAGCACTACGAGCAGTACTTC. The chain links TRBV15 to TRBJ2-7; TRBD1 matches at 7 bases. The CDR3 totals 14 residues. Per the germline V gene, CDR1 is LNHNV and CDR2 is YYDKDF (reference sequence). With V trimmed by 3 bases and J by 3 bases, 5 bases remained unmatched.

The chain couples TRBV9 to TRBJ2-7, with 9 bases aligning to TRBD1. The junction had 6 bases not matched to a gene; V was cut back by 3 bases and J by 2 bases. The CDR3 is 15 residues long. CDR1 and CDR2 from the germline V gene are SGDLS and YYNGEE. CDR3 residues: CASSAGDRDTYEQYF. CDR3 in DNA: TGTGCCAGCAGCGCCGGGGACAGGGACACCTACGAGCAGTACTTC.

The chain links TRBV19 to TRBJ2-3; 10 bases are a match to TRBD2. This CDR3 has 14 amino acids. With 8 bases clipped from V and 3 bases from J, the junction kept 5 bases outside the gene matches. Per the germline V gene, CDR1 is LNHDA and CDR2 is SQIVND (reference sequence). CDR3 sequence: CASALAGGTDTQYF. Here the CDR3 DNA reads TGTGCCAGTGCCTTAGCGGGGGGTACAGATACGCAGTATTTT.

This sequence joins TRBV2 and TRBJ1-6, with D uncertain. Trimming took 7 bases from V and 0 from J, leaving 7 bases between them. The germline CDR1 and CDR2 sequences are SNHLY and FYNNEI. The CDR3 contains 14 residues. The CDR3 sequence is CASISLSYNSPLHF. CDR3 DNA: TGTGCCAGCATTTCCCTCTCCTATAATTCACCCCTCCACTTT.

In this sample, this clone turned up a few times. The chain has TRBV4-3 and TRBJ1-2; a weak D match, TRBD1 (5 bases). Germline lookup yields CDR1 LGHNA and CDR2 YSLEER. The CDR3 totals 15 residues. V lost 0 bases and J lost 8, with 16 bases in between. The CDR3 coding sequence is TGCGCCAGCAGCCAAGAGACAGTGGCCGCGTGGGGCTACACCTTC. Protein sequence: CASSQETVAAWGYTF.

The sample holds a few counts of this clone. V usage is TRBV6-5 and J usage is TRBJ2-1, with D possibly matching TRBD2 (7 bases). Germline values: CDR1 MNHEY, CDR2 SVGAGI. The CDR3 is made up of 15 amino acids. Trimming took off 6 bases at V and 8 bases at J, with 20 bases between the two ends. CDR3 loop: CASSGLAGARYEQFF. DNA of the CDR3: TGTGCCAGCAGCGGACTGGCGGGGGCAAGGTATGAGCAGTTCTTC.

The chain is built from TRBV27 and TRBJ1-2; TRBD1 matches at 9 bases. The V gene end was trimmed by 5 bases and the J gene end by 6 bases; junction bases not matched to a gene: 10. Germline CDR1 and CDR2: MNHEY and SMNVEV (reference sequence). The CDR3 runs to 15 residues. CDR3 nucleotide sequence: TGTGCCAGCAGTCCCCGGGACAGGGCCCTCCATGGCTACACCTTC. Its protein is CASSPRDRALHGYTF.

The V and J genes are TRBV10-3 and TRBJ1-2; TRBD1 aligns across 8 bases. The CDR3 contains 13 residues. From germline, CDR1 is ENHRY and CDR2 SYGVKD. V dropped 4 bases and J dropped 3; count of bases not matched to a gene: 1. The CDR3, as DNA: TGTGCCATCAGTGCGACAGGGGACTATGGCTACACCTTC. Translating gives CAISATGDYGYTF.

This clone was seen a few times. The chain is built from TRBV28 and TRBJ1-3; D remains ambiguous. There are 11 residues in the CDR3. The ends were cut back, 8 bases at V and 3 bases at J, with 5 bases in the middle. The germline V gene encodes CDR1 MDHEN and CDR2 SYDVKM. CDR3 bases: TGTGCCAGCTTAGATGGAAACACCATATATTTT. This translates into CASLDGNTIYF.

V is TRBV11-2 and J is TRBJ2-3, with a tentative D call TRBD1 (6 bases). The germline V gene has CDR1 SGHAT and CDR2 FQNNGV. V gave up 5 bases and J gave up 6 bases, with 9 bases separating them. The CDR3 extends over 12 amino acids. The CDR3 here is CASSLTGDTQYF. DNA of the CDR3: TGTGCCAGCAGCCTCACAGGGGATACGCAGTATTTT.

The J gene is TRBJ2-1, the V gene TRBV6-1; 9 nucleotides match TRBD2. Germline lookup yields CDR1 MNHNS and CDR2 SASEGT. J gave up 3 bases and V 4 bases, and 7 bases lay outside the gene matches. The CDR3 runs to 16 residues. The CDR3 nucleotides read TGTGCCAGCAGTGTCCATAGCGGGAGAAGCTACAATGAGCAGTTCTTC. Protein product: CASSVHSGRSYNEQFF.

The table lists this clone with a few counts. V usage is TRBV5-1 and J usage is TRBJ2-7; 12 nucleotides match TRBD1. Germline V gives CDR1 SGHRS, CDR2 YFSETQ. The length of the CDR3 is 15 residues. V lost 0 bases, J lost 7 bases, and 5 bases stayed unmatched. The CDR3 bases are TGCGCCAGCAGCTTGGCCGGGGACAGGGGGCGGGAGCAGTACTTC. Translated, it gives CASSLAGDRGREQYF. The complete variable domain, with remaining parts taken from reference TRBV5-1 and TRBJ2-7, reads KAGVTQTPRYLIKTRGQQVTLSCSPISGHRSVSWYQQTPGQGLQFLFEYFSETQRNKGNFPGRFSGRQFSNSRSEMNVSTLELGDSALYLCASSLAGDRGREQYFGPGTRLTVT.

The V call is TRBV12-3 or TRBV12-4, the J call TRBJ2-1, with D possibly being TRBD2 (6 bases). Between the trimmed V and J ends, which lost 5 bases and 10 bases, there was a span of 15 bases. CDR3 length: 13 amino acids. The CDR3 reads CASSREEGFEQFF. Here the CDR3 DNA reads TGTGCCAGCAGTAGGGAGGAGGGATTCGAGCAGTTCTTC.

Written as DNA, the CDR3 is TGCGCCAGCAGCTTGGGCACCGGGACAGGGTCTAATGAGCAGTTCTTC. Its translation is CASSLGTGTGSNEQFF. The chain is built from TRBV5-1 and TRBJ2-1; 9 bases fit TRBD1. Per the germline V gene, CDR1 is SGHRS and CDR2 is YFSETQ. The CDR3 covers 16 residues. Germline trimming cut 0 bases from V and 7 bases from J; bases unmatched to any gene: 8.